One and the same sample provided the 10 T cell receptor beta chains below, sequenced in a study of a mutant IDH1 vaccine in newly diagnosed glioma (dated by TCRdb to the early 2020s). The library came from the immunoSEQ multiplex PCR assay. TCRdb holds this immuneACCESS table with in-frame rearrangements only. Some clones are missing; in checked studies, unresolved V genes explain under half, and the rest has no known cause. Counted in this sample were 90,000 to 95,000 clones; 83% of them appeared once. The ten largest account for approximately 7% of the sample. The time point tag for this specimen amounts to: baseline, week 1 (first vaccination visit). The label giving this sample's treatment or condition can be read as: pre-vaccination baseline after standard-of-care therapy. The sequencing used PBMCs, collected from a glioma patient treated with radiotherapy, temozolomide or both. The receptor set was obtained from a woman aged 50 to 60 with glioma.

This chain links TRBV2 with TRBJ1-5; TRBD1 matches at 9 bases. Germline V gives CDR1 SNHLY, CDR2 FYNNEI. Trimming at V came to 7 bases and at J to 5 bases, leaving 9 bases not matched to a gene. This CDR3 has 15 residues. CDR3 amino acids: CASTSGQGWDQPQHF. CDR3 sequence (DNA): TGTGCCAGCACCTCTGGACAGGGGTGGGATCAGCCCCAGCATTTT.

CDR3 sequence (DNA): TGTGCCAGCACCTACACAGGGAACTATGGCTACACCTTC. Protein: CASTYTGNYGYTF. This chain uses TRBV9 with TRBJ1-2, with D possibly being TRBD1 (6 bases). CDR3 length: 13 residues. CDR1 SGDLS and CDR2 YYNGEE come from the germline V gene. Trimming pared 6 bases from V and 2 bases from J, leaving 11 bases between.

V is TRBV7-2 and J is TRBJ1-1; 7 nucleotides match TRBD1. Germline assignment: CDR1 SGHTA and CDR2 FQGNSA. V was clipped by 6 bases and J by 0 bases; unmatched bases: 4. The length of the CDR3 is 14 residues. Here the CDR3 DNA reads TGTGCCAGCAGAATGGGACAGATGAACACTGAAGCTTTCTTT. Protein sequence: CASRMGQMNTEAFF.

The chain couples TRBV18 to TRBJ1-1, with TRBD1 as a possible D gene (5 bases). The germline V and J ends were trimmed by 2 bases and 6 bases, with 10 bases remaining between them. Germline V CDR1 and CDR2: KGHSH, LQKENI. This CDR3 has 13 amino acids. The CDR3 DNA is TGTGCCAGCTCACCAGGGGCAAGGCCTGAAGCTTTCTTT. Translated, it gives CASSPGARPEAFF. Variable domain in full (rest from reference TRBV18 and TRBJ1-1): NAGVMQNPRHLVRRRGQEARLRCSPMKGHSHVYWYRQLPEEGLKFMVYLQKENIIDESGMPKERFSAEFPKEGPSILRIQQVVRGDSAAYFCASSPGARPEAFFGQGTRLTVV.

The chain combines TRBV2 with TRBJ1-5; D is undetermined. There are 12 residues in the CDR3. Germline assignment: CDR1 SNHLY and CDR2 FYNNEI. The V end lost 1 base, the J end lost 5 bases, and 3 bases lay between the germline ends. This CDR3 reads CASSEGYQPQHF. CDR3 coding DNA: TGTGCCAGCAGTGAAGGATATCAGCCCCAGCATTTT.

The J gene is TRBJ1-6, the V gene TRBV5-4; D remains unclear. CDR1 is SGHNT and CDR2 is YYREEE in the germline V gene (reference sequence). The CDR3 extends over 17 amino acids. With 3 bases removed from V and 1 base from J, the gap between germline ends came to 14 bases. In nucleotides, the CDR3 is TGTGCCAGCAGCTCTGGGGTCGGAGGATCCTATAATTCACCCCTCCACTTT. Its translation: CASSSGVGGSYNSPLHF. Combining the CDR3 with reference TRBV5-4 and TRBJ1-6 gives the whole variable domain ETGVTQSPTHLIKTRGQQVTLRCSSQSGHNTVSWYQQALGQGPQFIFQYYREEENGRGNFPPRFSGLQFPNYSSELNVNALELDDSALYLCASSSGVGGSYNSPLHFGNGTRLTVT.

The chain has TRBV7-8 and TRBJ2-7; weak D call: TRBD2 (5 bases). Trimming took 6 bases from V and 2 from J, leaving 14 bases between them. Germline V gives CDR1 SGHVS, CDR2 FQNEAQ. This CDR3 is built from 14 residues. CDR3 residues: CASRDRSGTYEQYF. DNA of the CDR3: TGTGCCAGCAGGGATAGGTCGGGGACCTACGAGCAGTACTTC. Combining the CDR3 with reference TRBV7-8 and TRBJ2-7 gives the whole variable domain GAGVSQSPRYKVAKRGQDVALRCDPISGHVSLFWYQQALGQGPEFLTYFQNEAQLDKSGLPSDRFFAERPEGSVSTLKIQRTQQEDSAVYLCASRDRSGTYEQYFGPGTRLTVT.

The CDR3 protein is CASSADRGGYTF. DNA of the CDR3: TGTGCCAGTAGTGCGGACAGGGGTGGCTACACCTTC. The chain links TRBV19 to TRBJ1-2; 9 nucleotides line up with TRBD1. Trimming at V came to 5 bases and at J to 7 bases, leaving 2 bases not matched to a gene. This CDR3 comprises 12 residues. CDR1 LNHDA and CDR2 SQIVND come from the germline V gene (reference sequence).

The sample holds one count of this clone. The rearrangement uses TRBV19 and TRBJ1-5; D gene uncertain. The germline gives CDR1 LNHDA, CDR2 SQIVND (reference sequence). CDR3 length: 17 residues. V lost 3 bases, J lost 0 bases, and 15 bases lay in between. DNA of the CDR3: TGTGCCAGTAGTATTCTGTTCTCAGGACTTAGCAATCAGCCCCAGCATTTT. Its protein product is CASSILFSGLSNQPQHF.

V gene TRBV5-4 combines with J gene TRBJ1-1, with unresolved D. The V gene lost 6 bases and the J gene lost 1 base, with 16 bases spanning the gap. Germline V gene lookup returns CDR1 SGHNT and CDR2 YYREEE (reference sequence). This CDR3 is built from 15 residues. CDR3 nucleotides: TGTGCCAGCACCCCTTCGAACTCCGCGAACACTGAAGCTTTCTTT. Residues: CASTPSNSANTEAFF.